These T cell receptor beta chains were read from a single sample in a study of CD8+ T cells in alopecia areata. Produced via immunoSEQ multiplex PCR; TCRdb's table is partial and in-frame only. The top ten clones hold roughly 0.47% of a sample with hundreds of thousands of clones, 50% to 70% of them seen once. The source was CD4+ T cells sorted from blood, collected at week 0. The source of these receptors is a human donor with alopecia areata. Both conserved end residues are part of each CDR3. Fields, in order: J gene, clone size, D gene, V gene, CDR3 protein, CDR3 DNA. D genes are given only for firm matches. Only part of the rows carry a size: once, few, many, or a class if the clone is expanded.

>TRBJ2-7|.|.|TRBV7-6
CASSLVYQRNSYEQYF
TGTGCCAGCAGCTTAGTTTACCAGCGGAACTCCTACGAGCAGTACTTC
>TRBJ2-1|.|.|TRBV5-1
CASSSTRYNEQFF
TGCGCCAGCAGCTCGACCCGGTACAATGAGCAGTTCTTC
>TRBJ2-7|few|TRBD2|TRBV2
CASSPSFGRALKQYF
TGTGCCAGCAGTCCCAGCTTCGGGAGGGCCTTGAAGCAGTACTTC
>TRBJ2-2|.|TRBD1|TRBV19
CASKTGSATGELFF
TGTGCCAGTAAGACAGGGTCGGCCACCGGGGAGCTGTTTTTT
>TRBJ2-3|.|.|TRBV6-1
CASSEGGPSTDTQYF
TGTGCCAGCAGTGAAGGGGGGCCCAGCACAGATACGCAGTATTTT
>TRBJ2-3|.|.|TRBV29-1
CSAVGQGTDTQYF
TGCAGCGCCGTGGGGCAGGGCACAGATACGCAGTATTTT
>TRBJ2-3|.|.|TRBV7-8
CASSLVGGGTDTQYF
TGTGCCAGCAGCTTAGTCGGGGGCGGCACAGATACGCAGTATTTT
>TRBJ1-1|.|.|TRBV10-3
CAISESLGGKRNTEAFF
TGTGCCATCAGTGAGTCGCTCGGGGGTAAAAGGAACACTGAAGCTTTCTTT
>TRBJ2-1|.|TRBD1|TRBV7-7
CASSRGTGEGSEQFF
TGTGCTAGCAGCCGAGGGACAGGGGAAGGCAGTGAGCAGTTCTTC
>TRBJ2-6|few|.|TRBV27
CASSLHKSGANVLTF
TGTGCCAGCAGTTTACACAAGTCTGGGGCCAACGTCCTGACTTTC
>TRBJ1-5|.|.|TRBV30
CAWRRALGNQPQHF
TGTGCCTGGAGACGCGCCCTGGGCAATCAGCCCCAGCATTTT
>TRBJ2-2|few|.|TRBV7-3
CASSTGQNTGELFF
TGTGCCAGCTCCACAGGGCAGAACACCGGGGAGCTGTTTTTT
>TRBJ2-2|.|.|TRBV5-1
CASSFTGTPNTGELFF
TGCGCCAGCAGCTTTACCGGGACTCCGAACACCGGGGAGCTGTTTTTT
>TRBJ1-3|.|.|TRBV29-1
CSARDARNTIYF
TGCAGCGCCCGAGACGCACGAAACACCATATATTTT
>TRBJ2-1|many|.|TRBV4-1
CASSQVNLVSYNEQFF
TGCGCCAGCAGCCAAGTAAATTTGGTCTCCTACAATGAGCAGTTCTTC
>TRBJ2-4|few|.|TRBV6-1
CASTVGRRENIQYF
TGTGCCAGCACGGTGGGACGAAGGGAAAACATTCAGTACTTC
>TRBJ2-7|few|.|TRBV7-8
CASSLGLIHEQYF
TGTGCCAGCAGCTTAGGTCTGATTCACGAGCAGTACTTC
>TRBJ2-3|.|TRBD2|TRBV6-1
CASSEATSGGYTDTQYF
TGTGCCAGCAGTGAAGCCACTAGCGGGGGATACACAGATACGCAGTATTTT
>TRBJ2-7|few|TRBD1|TRBV6-5
CASTRGQGSYEQYF
TGTGCCAGCACCCGAGGACAGGGCTCCTACGAGCAGTACTTC
>TRBJ2-5|once|TRBD1|TRBV4-1
CASSRLGGTGIQETQYF
TGCGCCAGCAGCCGCCTTGGAGGGACAGGGATTCAAGAGACCCAGTACTTC
>TRBJ1-2|.|.|TRBV5-4
CASSLKGPYGYTF
TGTGCCAGCAGCTTGAAGGGGCCCTATGGCTACACCTTC
>TRBJ1-1|.|.|TRBV29-1
CSVLGAGEAFF
TGCAGCGTTCTTGGCGCAGGTGAAGCTTTCTTT
>TRBJ2-3|.|TRBD2|TRBV7-6
CASSFAGGTPDTQYF
TGTGCCAGCAGCTTTGCGGGGGGAACCCCAGATACGCAGTATTTT
>TRBJ1-1|.|.|TRBV5-6
CASSLAVGGVGNTEAFF
TGTGCCAGCAGCTTGGCAGTCGGGGGAGTCGGGAACACTGAAGCTTTCTTT
>TRBJ2-3|once|TRBD2|TRBV6-4
CASSDSPSGSRHTQYF
TGTGCCAGCAGTGACTCCCCTAGCGGGAGCCGACATACGCAGTATTTT
>TRBJ2-1|.|.|TRBV30
CAWLLRGPYNEQFF
TGTGCCTGGCTCCTCAGGGGACCATACAATGAGCAGTTCTTC
>TRBJ2-3|.|.|TRBV7-6
CASSSGSTDTQYF
TGTGCCAGCAGCTCGGGGAGCACAGATACGCAGTATTTT
>TRBJ2-7|.|.|TRBV9
CASSSSLSSYEQYF
TGTGCCAGCAGCTCCTCCCTCAGCTCCTACGAGCAGTACTTC
>TRBJ1-3|.|.|TRBV29-1
CSVEDRVLNSGNTIYF
TGCAGCGTTGAAGATCGAGTACTGAACTCTGGAAACACCATATATTTT
>TRBJ2-7|once|TRBD1|TRBV5-1
CASSLGTGGPEEQYF
TGCGCCAGCAGCTTGGGAACAGGGGGGCCCGAGGAGCAGTACTTC
>TRBJ2-7|.|.|TRBV30
CAWSRQLTQQYF
TGTGCCTGGAGTCGACAGTTGACTCAGCAGTACTTC
>TRBJ2-2|.|TRBD1|TRBV10-3
CATRGLDTGELFF
TGTGCCACCAGGGGGCTCGACACCGGGGAGCTGTTTTTT
>TRBJ1-5|few|.|TRBV27
CASSLSIGGQPQHF
TGTGCCAGCAGTTTGTCCATTGGAGGGCAGCCCCAGCATTTT
>TRBJ2-3|few|.|TRBV6-5
CASSYPTSHTQYF
TGTGCCAGCAGTTACCCCACCTCCCATACGCAGTATTTT
>TRBJ1-1|.|TRBD1|TRBV5-1
CASSLAYRGPNTEAFF
TGCGCCAGCAGCTTGGCTTACAGGGGGCCGAACACTGAAGCTTTCTTT
>TRBJ2-7|.|TRBD2|TRBV2
CASRTSGTYEQYF
TGTGCCAGCAGGACTAGCGGAACCTACGAGCAGTACTTC
>TRBJ2-7|.|.|TRBV4-1
CASSQGWVGAYEQYF
TGCGCCAGCAGCCAAGGATGGGTAGGAGCGTACGAGCAGTACTTC
>TRBJ2-3|.|TRBD2|TRBV30
CAWSVMGLGLGDTQYF
TGTGCCTGGAGTGTAATGGGACTAGGTCTTGGAGATACGCAGTATTTT
>TRBJ2-1|few|TRBD2|TRBV29-1
CSVDLRERGIEQFF
TGCAGCGTTGACCTGCGGGAGAGGGGTATTGAGCAGTTCTTC
>TRBJ1-1|.|.|TRBV5-1
CASSLADRAGEAFF
TGCGCCAGCAGCTTGGCCGATAGGGCTGGTGAAGCTTTCTTT
>TRBJ2-7|.|TRBD2|TRBV18
CASSPRTSGSWRAYF
TGTGCCAGCTCACCACGGACTAGCGGGAGTTGGCGAGCTTACTTC
>TRBJ1-2|.|.|TRBV7-9
CASSLPSFRPYGYTF
TGTGCCAGCAGCCTCCCGTCTTTCAGGCCGTATGGCTACACCTTC